This T cell receptor beta chain stems from a study of blood T cell repertoires in COVID-19. Study context: From the United States, Italy and Spain came samples of acute and convalescent COVID-19. T cells, B-cell-depleted T cells, or PBMCs provided the cDNA or gDNA that served as material.

Per the original data handling: Cell counts per sample came from amplifying reference gene primers. Data came from immunoSEQ multiplex PCR; TCRdb stores just in-frame clones and leaves some out. V, J and clone size were drawn from that table, and D and trimming were deduced from the DNA. The data contain around 70,000 clones, roughly 80% of them singletons. Sequenced material: peripheral blood. The sequence was obtained from a woman aged 55-70 years with acute or convalescent COVID-19.

The CDR3 nucleotides read TGTGCCAGCTCACCTAAAGGGACAGGGGGCAATGAGCAGTTCTTC. Its protein is CASSPKGTGGNEQFF. J is TRBJ2-1 and V is TRBV18, with 11 nucleotides matching TRBD1. The CDR3 is made up of 15 amino acids. The junction had 4 bases not matched to a gene; V was cut back by 3 bases and J by 6 bases. CDR1 and CDR2 (germline): KGHSH, LQKENI.